One T cell receptor (beta chain) is described in this entry. Its target is unknown. The data belong to a study of cytomegalovirus exposure and HLA in healthy donors. PCR amplification relied on 60 Vbeta primers (plus 13 Jbeta primers). Sequencing used immunoSEQ multiplex PCR; TCRdb keeps in-frame clones, though not all of them. The table has roughly 120,000 clones, approximately 78% seen once; the top ten hold 22%. Trimming took 0 bases from V and 5 from J; bases not matched to a gene: 3. The length of the CDR3 is 14 residues. From germline, CDR1 is SGHRS and CDR2 YFSETQ. Despite likely unrecorded immune exposures, the donors were nominally healthy at the time of sampling. Study conclusions and caveats: An analysis that was carried out later associated 15,000 to 20,000 TCR beta sequences with HLA alleles at 0.05 false discovery rate. Specificity of a few CMV-associated chains for CMV antigens was verified in vitro. Earlier analysis yielded a pattern in which most TCR beta V segments were productive about 90% or about 30% of the time.

The sequenced material came from PBMCs. The gene calls are TRBV5-1 and TRBJ1-2; 8 nucleotides line up with TRBD1. This clonotype was obtained from a man in his thirties or forties in good health and CMV-seropositive. In nucleotides, the CDR3 is TGCGCCAGCAGCTTGGGGACAGGGAGATATGGCTACACCTTC. It codes for CASSLGTGRYGYTF.